These 14 T cell receptor beta chains were sequenced from one sample in a study of blood T cells in healthy people across ages. Through a sample-barcoded 5' primer and a J-beta primer mix, a second PCR was run for roughly 6 to 12 cycles. TCRdb analysed the 5' RACE reads with MiXCR anew, one entry per CDR3 protein. The profile shows approximately 1.5 million distinct CDR3 sequences, around 35% of them singletons. The sample consisted of blood. The receptors here all came from a woman aged 25 to 45 in good health.

In its sample, this clonotype was seen a few times. This chain uses TRBV12-3 or TRBV12-4 with TRBJ2-5; a possible D gene is TRBD2 (6 bases). The end of the DNA fits TRBJ2-7 better, so the J call may be wrong. This CDR3 region has 13 residues. The CDR3 nucleotides are TGTGCCAGCAGTTCCGCGGGGTTCGACGAGCAGTACTTC. Its translation: CASSSAGFDEQYF.

V is TRBV5-6 and J is TRBJ2-3; D may be TRBD2 (5 bases). The V end was cut by 8 bases, the J end by 3 bases, with 19 bases between. This CDR3 region has 15 residues. Germline loops: CDR1 SGHDT, CDR2 YYEEEE. The CDR3 DNA sequence: TGTGCCAGTAGCGTACCTGGGCTAACTACAGATACGCAGTATTTT. It is translated as CASSVPGLTTDTQYF.

This sequence joins TRBV28 and TRBJ2-1; 10 positions agree with TRBD2. Trimming took 5 bases from V and 5 from J; bases not matched to a gene: 9. The CDR3 runs to 16 residues. Germline CDR1 and CDR2: MDHEN and SYDVKM. CDR3 residues: CASSLPLAGVHNEQFF. The DNA of the CDR3 is TGTGCCAGCAGTCTACCGCTAGCGGGGGTCCACAATGAGCAGTTCTTC.

This chain connects TRBV15 to TRBJ2-1; D unclear. Germline values: CDR1 LNHNV, CDR2 YYDKDF (reference sequence). The CDR3 spans 15 residues. V lost 0 bases and J 13 bases, leaving 19 bases between the germline ends. CDR3 in DNA: TGTGCCACCAGCAGAGATATGTCCAGTCGAGAGACCCAGTTCTTC. This gives the protein CATSRDMSSRETQFF.

The chain combines TRBV7-6 with TRBJ2-7, with D possibly matching TRBD2 (6 bases). The germline V gene encodes CDR1 SGHVS and CDR2 FNYEAQ. The CDR3 covers 15 residues. V lost 5 bases to trimming and J lost 3 bases, with 17 bases between them. The CDR3: CASSRQTGECYEQYF. Written as DNA, the CDR3 is TGTGCCAGCAGCCGCCAGACGGGGGAGTGCTACGAGCAGTACTTC.

The genes are TRBV4-1 and TRBJ2-5, with D possibly being TRBD1 or TRBD2 (5 bases each). Trimming removed 4 bases from V and 8 bases from J, with 23 bases in between. Germline values: CDR1 MGHRA, CDR2 YSYEKL. This CDR3 is 16 amino acids long. In nucleotides, the CDR3 is TGCGCCAGCAGCCGGGCCTCGATGGGGGACGGCGGTACCCAGTACTTC. Amino acids: CASSRASMGDGGTQYF.

The chain is built from TRBV4-1 and TRBJ2-1, with 12 bases aligning to TRBD1. Looked up from germline, CDR1 is MGHRA and CDR2 is YSYEKL. The CDR3 length is 15 residues. With V trimmed by 2 bases and J by 9 bases, 5 bases remained unmatched. DNA of the CDR3: TGCGCCAGCAGCCAATGGGGACAGGGGGCAGGTGAGCAGTTCTTC. Encoded protein: CASSQWGQGAGEQFF.

The V and J genes are TRBV4-1 and TRBJ2-7, with D tentatively TRBD1 or TRBD2 (5 bases each). The CDR3 spans 14 residues. Trimming took 1 base from V and 3 from J, leaving 10 bases between them. Germline CDR1 MGHRA, CDR2 YSYEKL. Here the CDR3 reads CASSQGNGGYEQYF. The CDR3 nucleotides read TGCGCCAGCAGCCAAGGTAATGGGGGCTACGAGCAGTACTTC.

This clonotype was detected many times. The V gene is TRBV12-3 or TRBV12-4, the J gene TRBJ2-4; D is undetermined. The CDR3 totals 16 residues. The V gene lost 2 bases and the J gene lost 0 bases, with 11 bases spanning the gap. This CDR3 reads CASSLNSAVAKNIQYF. DNA for the CDR3: TGTGCCAGCAGTTTAAATTCTGCGGTAGCCAAAAACATTCAGTACTTC.

The chain employs TRBV4-2 and TRBJ2-3, with a tentative D call TRBD2 (6 bases). Per the germline V gene, CDR1 is LGHNA and CDR2 is YNFKEQ. This CDR3 is 16 amino acids long. V was trimmed by 1 base and J by 3 bases, leaving 14 bases between them. The CDR3 bases are TGTGCCAGCAGCCAAGGATTTGGAGGGCAAACAGATACGCAGTATTTT. It translates to CASSQGFGGQTDTQYF.

In this sample, this clonotype turned up many times. This chain uses TRBV29-1 with TRBJ2-4, with TRBD2 matching 8 bases. The germline V gene encodes CDR1 SQVTM and CDR2 ANQGSEA. The J segment lost 0 bases and the V segment lost 7 bases, leaving 2 bases of the junction unmatched. This CDR3 spans 13 amino acids. The CDR3 loop is CSGLAGAKNIQYF. The CDR3 nucleotides read TGCAGCGGGCTAGCGGGAGCCAAAAACATTCAGTACTTC.

The V and J genes are TRBV20-1 and TRBJ1-5, with D hard to call. CDR3 length equals 15 residues. CDR1 and CDR2 (germline): DFQATT, SNEGSKA (reference sequence). The V and J ends lost 2 bases and 5 bases respectively, with 16 bases between them. The CDR3 here is CSARPGEGRHQPQHF. The CDR3 DNA follows: TGCAGTGCTAGACCTGGGGAGGGAAGGCATCAGCCCCAGCATTTT.

The CDR3 DNA is TGTGCCAGCGGCCTCATGGGGGGGGCGAGCTCCTACGAGCAGTACTTC. Its translation is CASGLMGGASSYEQYF. J is TRBJ2-7 and V is TRBV5-4; D perhaps matches TRBD2 (7 bases). V lost 7 bases to trimming and J lost 0 bases, with 20 bases between them. This CDR3 is 16 amino acids long. Germline CDR1 reads SGHNT; CDR2 reads YYREEE (reference sequence).

This rearrangement joins TRBV5-4 to TRBJ2-3; the match to TRBD2 covers 7 bases. The CDR3 covers 14 residues. V shed 2 bases, J shed 8 bases, and the junction held 8 bases outside the gene matches. CDR1 SGHNT and CDR2 YYREEE come from the germline V gene (reference sequence). This CDR3 reads CASSLAGPAATQYF. For the CDR3, the DNA is TGTGCCAGCAGCTTAGCGGGGCCCGCGGCTACGCAGTATTTT.